A selection of T cell receptor beta chains follows, all from one sample in a study of shared clonotypes between healthy human individuals. TCRdb's table, derived via immunoSEQ multiplex PCR, lists solely in-frame clones and lacks some. The sample carries more than 1 million clones, approximately 78% recorded once. Sequencing input: memory CD4+ T cells from PBMCs. These receptors were collected from a man between 18 and 29 years old in good health. Some clones in this sample may be carry-over from other donors' samples. The CDR3 runs from the conserved cysteine through the conserved F or W.

>TRBV4-2|18
CASSQGTGGATGANVLTF
>TRBV5-4|12
CASSSTWDTQYF
>TRBV2|14
CASSEGGGLSTQYF
>TRBV28|17
CASRPPARPAWHTEAFF
>TRBV7-3|14
CASSLSSSYNEQFF
>TRBV2|14
CASSGRDDTGELFF
>TRBV28|16
CASSHLGAGGTDTQYF
>TRBV5-4|14
CASRRDYSTDTQYF
>TRBV18|13
CASSPVAGTEAFF
>TRBV5-1|15
CASSLLGRVGTEAFF
>TRBV5-8|16
CASPSTPLAGGDTQYF
>TRBV4-3|13
CASSQAEEDTQYF
>TRBV15|14
CATSSLERGYGYTF
>TRBV4-1|16
CASSPGLSSGANVLTF
>TRBV5-1|15
CASSPPGQGQTEAFF
>TRBV6-1|15
CASSTALSSYNEQFF
>TRBV7-2|15
CASSLGQGPRYEQFF
>TRBV14|18
CASSQGELRQGDLDEQFF
>TRBV5-4|15
CASSPPPGGLNEQYF
>TRBV19|12
CASSRDPFGLFF